This T cell receptor beta chain is drawn from a study of vaccination and CD4 T cells after COVID-19. Study-level findings and limits: In convalescent patients, 304 of 307 vaccine-specific clones were spike mono-reactive. A nonsignificant rise from roughly 22 to 38 was seen in the median number of SARS-CoV-2-reactive clonotypes.

This clonotype was counted between two and nine times. No antigen is known for it. With the Oncomine TCR Beta short-read assay, DNA from cultured CD4+ T cells was sequenced. TCRdb fed the PCR reads into MiXCR, producing one record per CDR3 protein. Here the sample spans under 11,000 distinct CDR3 sequences, over 25% being singletons. Specified treatment: roughly 11-day PBMC culture with coronavirus spike peptide pools or control peptides (ViraFEST assay). In this cohort, PCR tests turned positive between March and December 2020, predating US Alpha, Beta and Delta variants. CDR3 length: 15 amino acids. Germline V lookup: CDR1 LNHNV, CDR2 YYDKDF (reference sequence). Trimming left V 5 bases short and J 3 bases short, with 17 bases between.

Specimen: CD4+ T cells from blood, cultured in vitro, collected after SARS-CoV-2 vaccination. The sequence was collected from a human donor who had recovered from COVID-19. The rearrangement uses TRBV15 and TRBJ2-7; D unclear. The CDR3 sequence is CATSARLTDRYEQYF. The CDR3 DNA is TGTGCCACCAGCGCGAGACTCACCGACCGCTACGAGCAGTACTTC.